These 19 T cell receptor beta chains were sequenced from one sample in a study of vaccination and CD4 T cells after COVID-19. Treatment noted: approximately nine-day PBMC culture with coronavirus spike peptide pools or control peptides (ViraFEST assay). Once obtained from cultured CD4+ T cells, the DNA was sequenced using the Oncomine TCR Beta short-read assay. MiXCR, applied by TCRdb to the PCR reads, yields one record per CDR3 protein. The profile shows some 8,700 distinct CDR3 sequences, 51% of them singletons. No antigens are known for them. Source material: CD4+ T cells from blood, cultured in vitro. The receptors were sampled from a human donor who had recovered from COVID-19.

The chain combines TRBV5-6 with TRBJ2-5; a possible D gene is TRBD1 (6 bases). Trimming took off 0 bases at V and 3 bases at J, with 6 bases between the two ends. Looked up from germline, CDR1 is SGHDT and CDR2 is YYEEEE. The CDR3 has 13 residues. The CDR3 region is CASSLGTEETQYF. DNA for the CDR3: TGTGCCAGCAGCTTGGGGACAGAAGAGACCCAGTACTTC.

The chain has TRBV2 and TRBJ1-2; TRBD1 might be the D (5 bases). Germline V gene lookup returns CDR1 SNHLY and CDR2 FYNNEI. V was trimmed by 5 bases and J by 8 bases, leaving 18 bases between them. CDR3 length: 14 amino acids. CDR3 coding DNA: TGTGCCAGCAGTCCCATAGTTCAGGGCGGGGGCTACACCTTC. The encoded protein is CASSPIVQGGGYTF.

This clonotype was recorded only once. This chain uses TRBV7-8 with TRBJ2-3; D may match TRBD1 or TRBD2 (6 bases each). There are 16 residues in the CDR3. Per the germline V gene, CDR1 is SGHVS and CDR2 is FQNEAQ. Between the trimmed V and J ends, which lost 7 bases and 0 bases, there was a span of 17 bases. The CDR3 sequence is CASIPKGGASTDTQYF. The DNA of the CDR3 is TGTGCCAGCATCCCCAAGGGGGGAGCTAGCACAGATACGCAGTATTTT.

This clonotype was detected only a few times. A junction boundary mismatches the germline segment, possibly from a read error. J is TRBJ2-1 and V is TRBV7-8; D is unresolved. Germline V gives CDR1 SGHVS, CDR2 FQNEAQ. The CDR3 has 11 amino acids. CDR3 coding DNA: TGTGCCAGCAGCTTAGGGGGTAGGCCCTATTTC. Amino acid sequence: CASSLGGRPYF.

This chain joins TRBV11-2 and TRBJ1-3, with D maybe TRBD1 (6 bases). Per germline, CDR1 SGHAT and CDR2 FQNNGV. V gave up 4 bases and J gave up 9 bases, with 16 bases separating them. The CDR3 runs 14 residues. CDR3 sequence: CASSSSSGGPTIYF. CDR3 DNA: TGTGCCAGCAGCTCCTCCTCCGGGGGGCCCACCATATATTTT.

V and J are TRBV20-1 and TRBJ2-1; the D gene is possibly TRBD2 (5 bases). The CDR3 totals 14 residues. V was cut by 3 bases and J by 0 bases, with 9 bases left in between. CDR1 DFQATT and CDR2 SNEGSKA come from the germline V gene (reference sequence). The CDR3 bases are TGCAGTGCTAGCGGGGATAGCTCCTACAATGAGCAGTTCTTC. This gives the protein CSASGDSSYNEQFF.

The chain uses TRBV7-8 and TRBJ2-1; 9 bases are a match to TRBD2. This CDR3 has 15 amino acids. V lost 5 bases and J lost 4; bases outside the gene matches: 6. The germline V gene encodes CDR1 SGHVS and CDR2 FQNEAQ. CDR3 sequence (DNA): TGTGCCAGCAGCCCGCTAGCGGGATTTTACAATGAGCAGTTCTTC. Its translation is CASSPLAGFYNEQFF.

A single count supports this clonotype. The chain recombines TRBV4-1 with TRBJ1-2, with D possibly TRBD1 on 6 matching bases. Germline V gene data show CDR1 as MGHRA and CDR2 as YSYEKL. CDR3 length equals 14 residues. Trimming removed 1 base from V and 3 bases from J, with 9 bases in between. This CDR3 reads CASSQVYRDYGYTF. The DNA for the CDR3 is TGCGCCAGCAGCCAAGTTTACAGGGACTATGGCTACACCTTC.

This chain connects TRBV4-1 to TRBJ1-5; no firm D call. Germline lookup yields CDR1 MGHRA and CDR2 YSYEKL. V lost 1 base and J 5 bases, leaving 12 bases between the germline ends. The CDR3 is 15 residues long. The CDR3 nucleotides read TGCGCCAGCAGCCAAGCGATCTTGGGAGATCAGCCCCAGCATTTT. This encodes CASSQAILGDQPQHF.

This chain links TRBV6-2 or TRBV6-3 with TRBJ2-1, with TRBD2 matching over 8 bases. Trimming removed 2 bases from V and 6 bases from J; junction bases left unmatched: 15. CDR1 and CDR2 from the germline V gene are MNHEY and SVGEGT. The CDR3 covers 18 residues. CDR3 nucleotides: TGTGCCAGCAGTTACGCCCCGCTAACCGGGACTAGGCGCAATGAGCAGTTCTTC. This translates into CASSYAPLTGTRRNEQFF.

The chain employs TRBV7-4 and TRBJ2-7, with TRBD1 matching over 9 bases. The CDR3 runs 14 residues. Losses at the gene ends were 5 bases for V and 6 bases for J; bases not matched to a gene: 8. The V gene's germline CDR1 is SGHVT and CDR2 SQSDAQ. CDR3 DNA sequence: TGTGCCAGCAGCGTTAACAGGGGGCCGGCCGAGCAGTACTTC. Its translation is CASSVNRGPAEQYF.

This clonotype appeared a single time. In DNA form, the CDR3 reads TGTGCCAGCAGCTTCGACTTATACAATGAGCAGTTCTTC. Translation gives CASSFDLYNEQFF. The rearrangement links TRBV7-2 to TRBJ2-1; no definite D call. Germline V gene sequence: CDR1 SGHTA, CDR2 FQGNSA. This CDR3 is built from 13 residues. The V and J ends lost 3 bases and 4 bases respectively, with 7 bases between them.

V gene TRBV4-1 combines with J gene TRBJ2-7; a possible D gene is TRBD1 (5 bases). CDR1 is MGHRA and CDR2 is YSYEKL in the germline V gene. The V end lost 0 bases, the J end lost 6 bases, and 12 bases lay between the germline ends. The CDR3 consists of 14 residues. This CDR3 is CASSQDRVSSEQYF. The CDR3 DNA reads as TGCGCCAGCAGCCAAGACAGGGTATCGAGCGAGCAGTACTTC.

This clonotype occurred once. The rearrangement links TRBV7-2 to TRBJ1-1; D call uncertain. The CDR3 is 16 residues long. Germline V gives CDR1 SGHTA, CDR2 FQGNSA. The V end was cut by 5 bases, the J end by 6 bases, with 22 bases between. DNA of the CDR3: TGTGCCAGCAGCCAAACATTATATGTCAGCTACTCTGAAGCTTTCTTT. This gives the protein CASSQTLYVSYSEAFF.

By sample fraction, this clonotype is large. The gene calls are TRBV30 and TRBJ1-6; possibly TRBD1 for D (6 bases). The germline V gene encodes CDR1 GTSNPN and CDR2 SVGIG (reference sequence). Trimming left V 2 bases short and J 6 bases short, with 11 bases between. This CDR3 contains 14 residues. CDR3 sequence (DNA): TGTGCCTGGAGTTTCGGGACATTTAATTCACCCCTCCACTTT. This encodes CAWSFGTFNSPLHF.

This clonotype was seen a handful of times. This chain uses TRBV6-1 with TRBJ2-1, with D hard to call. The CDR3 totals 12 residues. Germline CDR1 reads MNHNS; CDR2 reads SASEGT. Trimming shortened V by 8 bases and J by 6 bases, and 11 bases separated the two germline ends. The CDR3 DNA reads TGTGCCAGCGGAATTAGGGTCAATGAGCAGTTCTTC. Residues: CASGIRVNEQFF.

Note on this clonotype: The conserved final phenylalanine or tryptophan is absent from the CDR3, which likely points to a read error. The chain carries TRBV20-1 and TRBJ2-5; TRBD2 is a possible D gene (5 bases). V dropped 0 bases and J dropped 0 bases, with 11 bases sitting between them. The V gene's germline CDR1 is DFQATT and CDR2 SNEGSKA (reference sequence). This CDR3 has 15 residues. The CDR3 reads CSARDAGRDQETQYS. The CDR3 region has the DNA TGCAGTGCTAGAGATGCGGGTAGGGACCAAGAGACCCAGTACTCC.

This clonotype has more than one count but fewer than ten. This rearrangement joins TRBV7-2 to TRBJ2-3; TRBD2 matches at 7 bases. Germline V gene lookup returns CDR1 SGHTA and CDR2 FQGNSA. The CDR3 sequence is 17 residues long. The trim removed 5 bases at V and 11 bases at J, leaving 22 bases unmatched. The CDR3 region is CASSLRGEGLPPMWQYF. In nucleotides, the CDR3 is TGTGCCAGCAGCCTACGGGGGGAGGGACTACCTCCTATGTGGCAGTATTTT. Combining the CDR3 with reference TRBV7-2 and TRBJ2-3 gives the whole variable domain GAGVSQSPSNKVTEKGKDVELRCDPISGHTALYWYRQSLGQGLEFLIYFQGNSAPDKSGLPSDRFSAERTGGSVSTLTIQRTQQEDSAVYLCASSLRGEGLPPMWQYFGPGTRLTVL.

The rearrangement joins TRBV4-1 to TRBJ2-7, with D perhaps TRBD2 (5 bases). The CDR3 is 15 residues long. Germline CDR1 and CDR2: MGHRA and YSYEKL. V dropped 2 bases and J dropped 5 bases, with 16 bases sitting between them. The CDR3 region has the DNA TGCGCCAGCAGCCAACAAATCCGGACTCACCACGAGCAGTACTTC. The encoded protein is CASSQQIRTHHEQYF.